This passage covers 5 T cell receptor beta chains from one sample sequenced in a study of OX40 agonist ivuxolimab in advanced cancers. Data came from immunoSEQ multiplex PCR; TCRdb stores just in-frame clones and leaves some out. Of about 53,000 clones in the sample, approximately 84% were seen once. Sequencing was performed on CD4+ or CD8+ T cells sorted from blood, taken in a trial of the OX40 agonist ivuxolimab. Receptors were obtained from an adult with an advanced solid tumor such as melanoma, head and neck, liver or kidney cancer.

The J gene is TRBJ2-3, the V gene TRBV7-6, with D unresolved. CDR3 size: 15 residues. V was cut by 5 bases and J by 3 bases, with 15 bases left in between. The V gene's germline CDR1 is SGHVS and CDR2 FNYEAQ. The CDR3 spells CASSATPLGTDTQYF. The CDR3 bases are TGTGCCAGCAGCGCCACCCCTCTCGGGACAGATACGCAGTATTTT.

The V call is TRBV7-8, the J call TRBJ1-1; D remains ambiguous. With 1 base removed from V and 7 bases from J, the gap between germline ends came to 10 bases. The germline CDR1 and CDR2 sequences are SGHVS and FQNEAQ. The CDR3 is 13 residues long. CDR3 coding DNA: TGTGCCAGCAGCTTAGAGGCTTACCTTGAAGCTTTCTTT. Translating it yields CASSLEAYLEAFF.

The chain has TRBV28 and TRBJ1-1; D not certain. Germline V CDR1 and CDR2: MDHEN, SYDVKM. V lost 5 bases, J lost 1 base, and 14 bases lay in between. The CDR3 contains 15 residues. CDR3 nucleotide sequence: TGTGCCAGCAGTCCTTCCTCGCGGTCGAACACTGAAGCTTTCTTT. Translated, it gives CASSPSSRSNTEAFF.

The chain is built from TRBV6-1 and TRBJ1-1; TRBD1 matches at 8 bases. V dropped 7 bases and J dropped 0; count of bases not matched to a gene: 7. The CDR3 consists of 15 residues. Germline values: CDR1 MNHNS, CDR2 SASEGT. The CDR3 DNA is TGTGCCAGCACTCCCCAACAGGGGGTGAACACTGAAGCTTTCTTT. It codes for CASTPQQGVNTEAFF.

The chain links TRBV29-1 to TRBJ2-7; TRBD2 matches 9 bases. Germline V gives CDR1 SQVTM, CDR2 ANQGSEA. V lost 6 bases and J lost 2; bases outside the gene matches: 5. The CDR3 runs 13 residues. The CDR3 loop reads CSVTSGPAYEQYF. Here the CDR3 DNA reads TGCAGCGTGACTAGCGGACCCGCCTACGAGCAGTACTTC.